The sequence of this T cell receptor (beta chain) was determined in a study of cytomegalovirus exposure and HLA in healthy donors. Germline V gives CDR1 SNHLY, CDR2 FYNNEI. After removal of 6 bases from V and 0 bases from J, the junction contained 7 bases not matched to a gene. The CDR3 is 16 amino acids. Use of 60 Vbeta and 13 Jbeta primers characterized the PCR. Using immunoSEQ multiplex PCR, the repertoire was profiled, and TCRdb retains in-frame clones only, with some absent. The data contain under 150,000 clones, 60% to 85% of them singletons. The gene calls are TRBV2 and TRBJ2-3, with 9 nucleotides matching TRBD1. Sequences were obtained from PBMCs. The sequence was collected from a woman in her forties in good health and CMV-seropositive. The CDR3: CASRNLGQGSTDTQYF. The CDR3, as DNA: TGTGCCAGCAGAAATTTGGGACAGGGAAGCACAGATACGCAGTATTTT. Based on the CDR3 plus reference TRBV2 and TRBJ2-3, the full variable domain is EPEVTQTPSHQVTQMGQEVILRCVPISNHLYFYWYRQILGQKVEFLVSFYNNEISEKSEIFDDQFSVERPDGSNFTLKIRSTKLEDSAMYFCASRNLGQGSTDTQYFGPGTRLTVL.